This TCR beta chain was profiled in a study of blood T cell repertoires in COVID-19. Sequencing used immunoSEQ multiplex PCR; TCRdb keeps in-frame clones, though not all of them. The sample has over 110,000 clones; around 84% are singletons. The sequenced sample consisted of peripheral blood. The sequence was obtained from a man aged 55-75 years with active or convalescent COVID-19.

The CDR3 loop is CASSFAQGNTEAFF. In DNA form, the CDR3 reads TGTGCCAGCAGCTTCGCACAGGGGAACACTGAAGCTTTCTTT. The V and J genes are TRBV11-3 and TRBJ1-1; a possible D gene is TRBD1 (6 bases). The CDR3 has 14 amino acids. Germline V lookup: CDR1 SGHNT, CDR2 YENEEA. V dropped 3 bases and J dropped 1 base, with 9 bases sitting between them.